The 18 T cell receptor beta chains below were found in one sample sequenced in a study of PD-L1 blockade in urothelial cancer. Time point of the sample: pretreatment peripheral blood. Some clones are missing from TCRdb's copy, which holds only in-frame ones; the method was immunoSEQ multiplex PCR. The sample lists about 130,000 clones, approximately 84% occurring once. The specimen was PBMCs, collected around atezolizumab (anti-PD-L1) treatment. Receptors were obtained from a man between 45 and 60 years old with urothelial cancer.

The chain's CDR3 is CASSPTGGGYTF. The DNA of the CDR3 is TGTGCCAGCTCACCAACAGGGGGAGGCTACACCTTC. The chain carries TRBV18 and TRBJ1-2, with TRBD1 identical over 8 bases. The germline V gene encodes CDR1 KGHSH and CDR2 LQKENI. This CDR3 has 12 residues. V shed 2 bases and J 8 bases; nucleotides not matched to a gene: 1. The full variable domain, with the rest looked up from reference TRBV18 and TRBJ1-2, is NAGVMQNPRHLVRRRGQEARLRCSPMKGHSHVYWYRQLPEEGLKFMVYLQKENIIDESGMPKERFSAEFPKEGPSILRIQQVVRGDSAAYFCASSPTGGGYTFGSGTRLTVV.

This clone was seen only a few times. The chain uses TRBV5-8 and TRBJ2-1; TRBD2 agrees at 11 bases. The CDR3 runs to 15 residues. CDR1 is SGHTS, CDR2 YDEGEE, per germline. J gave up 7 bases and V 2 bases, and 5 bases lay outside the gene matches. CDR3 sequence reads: CASSFGRLAGNEQFF. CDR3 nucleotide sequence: TGTGCCAGCAGCTTCGGGAGACTAGCGGGAAATGAGCAGTTCTTC. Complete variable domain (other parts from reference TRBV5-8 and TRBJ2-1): EAGVTQSPTHLIKTRGQQATLRCSPISGHTSVYWYQQALGLGLQFLLWYDEGEERNRGNFPPRFSGRQFPNYSSELNVNALELEDSALYLCASSFGRLAGNEQFFGPGTRLTVL.

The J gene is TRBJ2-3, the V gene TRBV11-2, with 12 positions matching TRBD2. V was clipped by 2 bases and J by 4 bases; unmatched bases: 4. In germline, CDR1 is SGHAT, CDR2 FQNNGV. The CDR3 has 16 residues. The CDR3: CASSLHTSGRSDTQYF. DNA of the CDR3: TGTGCCAGCAGCTTACACACTAGCGGGAGGTCAGATACGCAGTATTTT.

The CDR3: CAADRPTDTQYF. CDR3 bases: TGTGCCGCCGACAGACCCACAGATACGCAGTATTTT. The V gene is TRBV30, the J gene TRBJ2-3; TRBD1 might be the D (5 bases). This CDR3 region has 12 residues. Trimming removed 8 bases at V and 2 bases at J, with 11 bases between. Germline CDR1 is GTSNPN and CDR2 is SVGIG (reference sequence).

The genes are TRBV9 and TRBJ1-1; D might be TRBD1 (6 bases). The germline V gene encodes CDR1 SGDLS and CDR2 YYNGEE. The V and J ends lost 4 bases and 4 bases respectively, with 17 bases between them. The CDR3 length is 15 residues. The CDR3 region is CASSPQEGVGTEAFF. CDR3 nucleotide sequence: TGTGCCAGCAGCCCCCAAGAGGGGGTGGGCACTGAAGCTTTCTTT.

CDR3 region: CASSGVPGQGRYSEAFF. CDR3 in DNA: TGCGCCAGCAGCGGCGTCCCGGGACAGGGGCGGTATTCTGAAGCTTTCTTT. J is TRBJ1-1 and V is TRBV5-1; TRBD1 matches 10 bases. The germline gives CDR1 SGHRS, CDR2 YFSETQ. After removal of 4 bases from V and 6 bases from J, the junction contained 15 bases not matched to a gene. The CDR3 consists of 17 residues.

In DNA, the CDR3 is TGTGCCAGCAGCTTAAGGCAGGGCACGAACACCGGGGAGCTGTTTTTT. Amino acids: CASSLRQGTNTGELFF. The genes are TRBV7-8 and TRBJ2-2; a possible D gene is TRBD1 (5 bases). Germline V gene data show CDR1 as SGHVS and CDR2 as FQNEAQ. CDR3 size: 16 residues. Trimming pared 2 bases from V and 0 bases from J, leaving 10 bases between.

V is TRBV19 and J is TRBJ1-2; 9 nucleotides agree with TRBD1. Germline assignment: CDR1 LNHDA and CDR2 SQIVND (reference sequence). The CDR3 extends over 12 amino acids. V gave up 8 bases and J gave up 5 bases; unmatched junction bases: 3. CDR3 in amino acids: CASSGQGYGYTF. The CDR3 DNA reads TGTGCCAGTTCGGGACAGGGTTATGGCTACACCTTC.

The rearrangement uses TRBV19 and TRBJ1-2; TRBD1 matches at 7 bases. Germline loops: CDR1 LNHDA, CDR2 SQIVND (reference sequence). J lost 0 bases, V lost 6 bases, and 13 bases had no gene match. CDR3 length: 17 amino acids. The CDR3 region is CASRTRDSINTNYGYTF. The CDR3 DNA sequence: TGTGCCAGTAGGACTAGGGACAGTATAAATACTAACTATGGCTACACCTTC.

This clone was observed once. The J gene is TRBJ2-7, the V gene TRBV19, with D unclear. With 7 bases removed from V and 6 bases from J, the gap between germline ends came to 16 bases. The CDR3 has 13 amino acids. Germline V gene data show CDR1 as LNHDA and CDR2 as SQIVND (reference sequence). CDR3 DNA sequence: TGTGCCAGTACGAGCTCCCCGAGAGGCGAGCAGTACTTC. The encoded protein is CASTSSPRGEQYF.

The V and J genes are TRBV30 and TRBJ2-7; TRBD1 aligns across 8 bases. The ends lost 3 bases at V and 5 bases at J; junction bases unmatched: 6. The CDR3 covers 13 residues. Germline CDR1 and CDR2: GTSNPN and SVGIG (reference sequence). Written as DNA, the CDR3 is TGTGCCTGGAGAATGGACAGGGCCAACGAGCAGTACTTC. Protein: CAWRMDRANEQYF.

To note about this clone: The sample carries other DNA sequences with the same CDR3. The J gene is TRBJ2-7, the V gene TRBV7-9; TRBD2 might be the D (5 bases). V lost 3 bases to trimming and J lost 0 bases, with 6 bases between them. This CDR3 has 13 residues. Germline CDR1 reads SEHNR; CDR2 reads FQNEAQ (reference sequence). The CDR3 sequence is CASSLAGSYEQYF. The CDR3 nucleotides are TGTGCCAGCAGCTTGGCGGGCTCCTACGAGCAGTACTTC.

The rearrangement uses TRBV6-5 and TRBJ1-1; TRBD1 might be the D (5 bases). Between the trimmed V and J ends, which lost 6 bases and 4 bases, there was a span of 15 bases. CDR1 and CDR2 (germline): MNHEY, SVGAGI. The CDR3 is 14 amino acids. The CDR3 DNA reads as TGTGCCAGCAGCCCGGCCTCCGGGGGCACTGAAGCTTTCTTT. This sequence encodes CASSPASGGTEAFF.

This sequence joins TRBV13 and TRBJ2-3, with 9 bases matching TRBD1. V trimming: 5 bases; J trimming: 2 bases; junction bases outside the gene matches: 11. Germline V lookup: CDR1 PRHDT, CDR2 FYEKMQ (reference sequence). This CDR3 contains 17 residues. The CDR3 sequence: CASSRTGEIGFTDTQYF. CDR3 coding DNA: TGTGCCAGCAGCCGGACAGGGGAGATAGGTTTCACAGATACGCAGTATTTT.

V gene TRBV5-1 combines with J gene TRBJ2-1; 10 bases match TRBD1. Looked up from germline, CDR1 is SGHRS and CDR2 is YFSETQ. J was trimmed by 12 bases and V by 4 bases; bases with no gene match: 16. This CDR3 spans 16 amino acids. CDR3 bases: TGCGCCAGCAGCCCAAGGGACCGGGACAGGGGTCTATGGCAGTTCTTC. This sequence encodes CASSPRDRDRGLWQFF.

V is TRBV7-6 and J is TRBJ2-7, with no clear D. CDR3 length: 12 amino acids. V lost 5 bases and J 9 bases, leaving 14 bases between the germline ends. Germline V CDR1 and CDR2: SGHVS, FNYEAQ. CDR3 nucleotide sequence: TGTGCCAGCAGCGACGCAGGAAATCGGCAGTACTTC. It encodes CASSDAGNRQYF.

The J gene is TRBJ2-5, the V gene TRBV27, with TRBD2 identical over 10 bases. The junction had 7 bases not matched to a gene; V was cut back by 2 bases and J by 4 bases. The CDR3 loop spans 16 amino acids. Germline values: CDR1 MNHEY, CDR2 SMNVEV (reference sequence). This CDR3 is CASSLIRASGRETQYF. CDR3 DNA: TGTGCCAGCAGTTTAATCAGGGCTAGCGGGAGAGAGACCCAGTACTTC.

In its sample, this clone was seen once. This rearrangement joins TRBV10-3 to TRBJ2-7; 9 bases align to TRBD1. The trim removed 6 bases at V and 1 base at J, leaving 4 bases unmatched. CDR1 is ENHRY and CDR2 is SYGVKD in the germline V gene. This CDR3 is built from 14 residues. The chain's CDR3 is CAIRGDRASYEQYF. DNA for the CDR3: TGTGCCATCAGGGGGGACAGGGCTTCCTACGAGCAGTACTTC.